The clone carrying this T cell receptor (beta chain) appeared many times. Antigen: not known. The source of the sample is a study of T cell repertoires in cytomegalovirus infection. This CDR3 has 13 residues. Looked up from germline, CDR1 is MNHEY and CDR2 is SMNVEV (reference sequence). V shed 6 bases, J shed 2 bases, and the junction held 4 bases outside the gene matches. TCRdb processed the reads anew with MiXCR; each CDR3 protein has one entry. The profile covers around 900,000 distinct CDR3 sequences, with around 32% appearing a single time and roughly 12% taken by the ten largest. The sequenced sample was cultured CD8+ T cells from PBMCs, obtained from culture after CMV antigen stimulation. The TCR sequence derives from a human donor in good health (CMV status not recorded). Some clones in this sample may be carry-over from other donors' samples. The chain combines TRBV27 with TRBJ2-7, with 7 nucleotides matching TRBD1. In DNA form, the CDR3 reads TGTGCCAGCAGCATCGACAGGGCCTACGAGCAGTACTTC. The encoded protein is CASSIDRAYEQYF.